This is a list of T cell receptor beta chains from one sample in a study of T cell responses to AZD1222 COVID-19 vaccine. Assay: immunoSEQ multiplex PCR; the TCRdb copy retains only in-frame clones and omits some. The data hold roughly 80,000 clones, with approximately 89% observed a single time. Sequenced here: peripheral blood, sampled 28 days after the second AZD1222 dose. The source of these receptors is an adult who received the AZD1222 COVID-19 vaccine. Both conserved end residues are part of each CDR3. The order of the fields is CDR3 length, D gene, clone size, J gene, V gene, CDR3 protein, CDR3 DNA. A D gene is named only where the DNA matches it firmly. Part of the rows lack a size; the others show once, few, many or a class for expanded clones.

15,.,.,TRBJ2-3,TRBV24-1,CATSDLRGSADTQYF,TGTGCCACCAGTGATTTGAGGGGGAGTGCAGATACGCAGTATTTT
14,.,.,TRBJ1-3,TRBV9,CASSVWLTGNTIYF,TGTGCCAGCAGCGTGTGGTTGACTGGAAACACCATATATTTT
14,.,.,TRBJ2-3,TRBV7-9,CASLNTGRIDTQYF,TGTGCCAGCCTCAACACAGGGCGGATAGATACGCAGTATTTT
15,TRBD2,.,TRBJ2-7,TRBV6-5,CASSRPGAGGGEQYF,TGTGCCAGCAGTCGTCCAGGAGCGGGAGGGGGCGAGCAGTACTTC
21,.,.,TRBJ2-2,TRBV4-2,CASSQEIGTGGLAGDTGELFF,TGTGCCAGCAGCCAAGAAATTGGGACAGGGGGTCTAGCGGGAGATACCGGGGAGCTGTTTTTT
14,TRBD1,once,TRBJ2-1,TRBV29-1,CSVTGTGSYNEQFF,TGCAGCGTCACCGGGACAGGGTCCTACAATGAGCAGTTCTTC
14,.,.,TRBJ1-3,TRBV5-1,CASSLAQAGNTIYF,TGCGCCAGCAGCTTGGCACAGGCAGGAAACACCATATATTTT
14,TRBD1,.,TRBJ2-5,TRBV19,CASSQQGGQETQYF,TGTGCCAGTAGTCAACAGGGGGGACAAGAGACCCAGTACTTC
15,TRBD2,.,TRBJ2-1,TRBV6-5,CASSHGLAGVAEQFF,TGTGCCAGCAGTCACGGACTAGCGGGAGTGGCTGAGCAGTTCTTC
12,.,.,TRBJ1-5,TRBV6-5,CASNPGYQPQHF,TGTGCCAGCAACCCAGGATATCAGCCCCAGCATTTT
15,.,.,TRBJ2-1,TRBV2,CASSEREVSYNEQFF,TGTGCCAGCAGTGAAAGGGAGGTCTCCTACAATGAGCAGTTCTTC
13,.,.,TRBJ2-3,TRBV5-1,CASSLARTDTQYF,TGCGCCAGCAGCTTAGCTCGCACAGATACGCAGTATTTT
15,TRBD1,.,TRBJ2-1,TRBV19,CASSSPGQAYNEQFF,TGTGCCAGTAGTAGTCCGGGACAGGCCTACAATGAGCAGTTCTTC
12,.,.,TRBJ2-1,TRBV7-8,CASSPVGNEQFF,TGTGCCAGCAGCCCCGTAGGCAATGAGCAGTTCTTC
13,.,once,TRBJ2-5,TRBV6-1,CASSEVWRETQYF,TGTGCCAGCAGTGAAGTATGGAGAGAGACCCAGTACTTC
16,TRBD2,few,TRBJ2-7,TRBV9,CASSVAAASGSGEQYF,TGTGCCAGCAGCGTAGCTGCAGCTAGCGGGAGTGGCGAGCAGTACTTC
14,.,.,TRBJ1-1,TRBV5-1,CASSLTGWNTEAFF,TGCGCCAGCAGCTTGACAGGGTGGAACACTGAAGCTTTCTTT
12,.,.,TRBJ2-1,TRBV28,CASTIRAHEQFF,TGTGCCAGCACCATTCGGGCGCATGAGCAGTTCTTC
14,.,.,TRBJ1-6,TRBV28,CASSFRSYNSPLHF,TGTGCCAGCAGTTTCCGCTCCTATAATTCACCCCTCCACTTT
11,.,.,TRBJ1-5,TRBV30,CAWVGKQPQHF,TGTGCCTGGGTGGGGAAGCAGCCCCAGCATTTT
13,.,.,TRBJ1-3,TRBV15,CATSTYTQAAIYF,TGTGCCACCAGCACTTACACACAGGCGGCCATATATTTT
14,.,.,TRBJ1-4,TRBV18,CASSQGNNNEKLFF,TGTGCCAGCTCACAGGGGAATAATAATGAAAAACTGTTTTTT
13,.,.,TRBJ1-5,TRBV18,CASSVDGDQPQHF,TGTGCCAGCTCTGTAGACGGTGATCAGCCCCAGCATTTT
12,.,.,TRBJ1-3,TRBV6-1,CASSERLDTIYF,TGTGCCAGCAGTGAACGACTGGACACCATATATTTT
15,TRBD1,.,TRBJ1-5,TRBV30,CAWSIGGAGNQPQHF,TGTGCCTGGAGTATAGGGGGCGCGGGCAATCAGCCCCAGCATTTT
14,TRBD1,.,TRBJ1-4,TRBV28,CASSRTGGDEKLFF,TGTGCCAGCAGCCGAACAGGGGGCGATGAAAAACTGTTTTTT
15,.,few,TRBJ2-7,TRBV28,CASSSVGKLAYEQYF,TGTGCCAGCAGTTCCGTTGGTAAGTTGGCGTACGAGCAGTACTTC
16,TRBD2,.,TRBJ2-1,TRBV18,CASSPEGAGGRNEQFF,TGTGCCAGCTCCCCCGAGGGGGCGGGAGGGCGAAATGAGCAGTTCTTC
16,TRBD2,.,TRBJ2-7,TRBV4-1,CASSRIVGLAGEGQYF,TGCGCCAGCAGCAGGATAGTAGGACTAGCGGGAGAAGGGCAGTACTTC
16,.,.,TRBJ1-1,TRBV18,CASSPSRAGGNTEAFF,TGTGCCAGCTCACCATCCAGGGCGGGGGGCAACACTGAAGCTTTCTTT
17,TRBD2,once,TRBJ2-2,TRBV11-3,CASSLSRSGKVTGELFF,TGTGCCAGCAGCTTAAGTCGAAGCGGGAAAGTTACCGGGGAGCTGTTTTTT
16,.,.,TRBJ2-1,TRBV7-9,CASSLANREPYNEQFF,TGTGCCAGCAGCTTAGCAAACAGGGAACCCTACAATGAGCAGTTCTTC
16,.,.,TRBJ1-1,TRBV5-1,CASSWTPMGGNTEAFF,TGCGCCAGCAGCTGGACACCGATGGGAGGAAACACTGAAGCTTTCTTT
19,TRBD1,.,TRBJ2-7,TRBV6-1,CASSEFPLGTDRGAYEQYF,TGTGCCAGCAGTGAATTCCCCCTCGGAACGGACAGGGGGGCCTACGAGCAGTACTTC
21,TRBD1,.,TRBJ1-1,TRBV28,CASSPGQGFHPLTRYNTEAFF,TGTGCCAGCAGTCCAGGACAGGGCTTCCATCCGCTTACAAGGTATAACACTGAAGCTTTCTTT
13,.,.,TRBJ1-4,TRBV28,CASSFDTRVKLFF,TGTGCCAGCAGTTTCGATACCAGGGTAAAACTGTTTTTT
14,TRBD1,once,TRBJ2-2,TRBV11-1,CASSKQGAAGELFF,TGTGCCAGCAGCAAACAGGGGGCTGCCGGGGAGCTGTTTTTT
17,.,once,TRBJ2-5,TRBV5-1,CASSKRGLAGGQETQYF,TGCGCCAGCTCAAAACGGGGGCTAGCTGGGGGACAGGAGACCCAGTACTTC
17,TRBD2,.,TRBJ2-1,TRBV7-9,CASSQRPLAGVINEQFF,TGTGCCAGCAGCCAAAGGCCACTAGCGGGAGTGATTAATGAGCAGTTCTTC
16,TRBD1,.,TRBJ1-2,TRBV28,CASRLTGDLLPYGYTF,TGTGCCAGCAGATTGACAGGGGACCTTCTCCCCTATGGCTACACCTTC
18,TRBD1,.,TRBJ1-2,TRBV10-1,CASRKQGVLYLAYYGYTF,TGCGCCAGCAGGAAACAGGGGGTTCTTTATCTAGCCTACTATGGCTACACCTTC
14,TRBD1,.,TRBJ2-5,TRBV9,CASSRMDRVETQYF,TGTGCCAGCAGCCGTATGGACAGGGTGGAGACCCAGTACTTC
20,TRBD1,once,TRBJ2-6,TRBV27,CASSSSLFRDRGTGANVLTF,TGTGCCAGCAGTTCTTCACTCTTCCGGGACAGGGGAACTGGGGCCAACGTCCTGACTTTC
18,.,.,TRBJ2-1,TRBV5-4,CASSLAKWSLNTYNEQFF,TGTGCCAGCAGCTTGGCCAAGTGGTCACTTAATACCTACAATGAGCAGTTCTTC
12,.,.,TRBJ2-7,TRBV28,CASSLPLVEQYF,TGTGCCAGCAGTTTACCCCTGGTTGAGCAGTACTTC
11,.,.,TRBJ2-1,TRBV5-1,CASAEGFEQFF,TGCGCCAGCGCGGAGGGTTTTGAGCAGTTCTTC
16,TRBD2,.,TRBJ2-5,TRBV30,CAWSVLGTGGGETQYF,TGTGCCTGGAGTGTACTGGGTACGGGAGGAGGAGAGACCCAGTACTTC
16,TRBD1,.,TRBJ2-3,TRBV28,CASSPNDRGHSDTQYF,TGTGCCAGCAGTCCCAACGACAGGGGGCACTCAGATACGCAGTATTTT
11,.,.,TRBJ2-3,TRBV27,CASSFLYTQYF,TGTGCCAGCAGTTTCCTCTATACGCAGTATTTT
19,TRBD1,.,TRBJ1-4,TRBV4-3,CASSQDKGTADATNEKLFF,TGCGCCAGCAGCCAAGATAAGGGGACAGCCGACGCAACTAATGAAAAACTGTTTTTT
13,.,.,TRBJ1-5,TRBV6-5,CASSLWGNQPQHF,TGTGCCAGCAGTCTTTGGGGCAATCAGCCCCAGCATTTT
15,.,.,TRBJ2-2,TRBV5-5,CASSFQFGNTGELFF,TGTGCCAGCAGCTTTCAATTTGGGAACACCGGGGAGCTGTTTTTT
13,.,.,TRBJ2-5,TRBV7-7,CASSLGPQETQYF,TGTGCCAGCAGCTTAGGACCTCAAGAGACCCAGTACTTC
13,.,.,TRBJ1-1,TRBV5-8,CASSPNPDARTPF,TGTGCCAGCAGCCCCAACCCGGACGCACGAACTCCATTT
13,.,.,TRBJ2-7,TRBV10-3,CAISGPRTYEQYF,TGTGCCATCAGTGGGCCGCGGACCTACGAGCAGTACTTC
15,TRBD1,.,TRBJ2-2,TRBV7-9,CASSSRDRGTGELFF,TGTGCCAGCAGCAGCCGGGACAGGGGGACCGGGGAGCTGTTTTTT
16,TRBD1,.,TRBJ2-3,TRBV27,CASSSLDRGHTDTQYF,TGTGCCAGCAGTTCCCTGGACAGGGGACACACAGATACGCAGTATTTT
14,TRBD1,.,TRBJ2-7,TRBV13,CASSFRDRPYEQYF,TGTGCCAGCAGCTTCCGGGACAGGCCCTACGAGCAGTACTTC
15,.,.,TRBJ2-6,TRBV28,CASSSYSSGANVLTF,TGTGCCAGCAGTTCATACAGCTCTGGGGCCAACGTCCTGACTTTC